Described below is a single T cell receptor beta chain sequence and its context. This clonotype was seen a few times. It has no known antigen specificity. There are no base qualities to consult, and no much larger clone falls within one base. Trimming takes 2 bases from V and 3 bases from J, and the germline ends sit 14 bases apart. CDR3 length: 15 amino acids, cysteine to phenylalanine. The retained sequence is limited to the CDR3, 45 bases, with the frame set at the first base. The germline V gene gives CDR1 as MNHEY and CDR2 as SVGEGT. The data were taken from a study of blood T cells in healthy people across ages (dated by TCRdb to about 2015). General notes on the study: In model experiments, roughly one uniquely barcoded TCR beta cDNA molecule per two T cells was captured by template switching. Using deep sequencing normalized with unique cDNA molecular identifiers, the study measured how TCR beta repertoire diversity changes with age. Four age groups were formed from the donors: young (average approximately 15 years), middle-aged (approximately 40), aged (more than 55) and long-lived (approximately 80). For two donors (one aged 18 to 30 and one aged 80 or older), the study analyzed two additional independent replicas of 1 million unique cDNA reads from the same blood draw. What the work shows at the level of the full study, not this receptor alone: There was a strong correlation between observed TCR beta diversity and the percentage of naive T cells measured by flow cytometry. Conclusive comparison of naive and antigen-experienced compartments was prevented by the profiling of bulk unsorted PBMCs. Total diversity estimates from one million sequenced T cells were considered lower bounds and underestimates. Because the CMV infection status of the donors was unknown, age-related changes in expanded clonotypes may potentially have been confounded. As age increased, observed TCR beta diversity per million T cells dropped in a roughly linear way, and a significant reduction was already evident by age about 40. Compared with the aged group, the long-lived group had more naive CD4+ T cells, fewer expanded clones and increased TCR diversity, suggesting age selection.

The donors were about 40 Caucasian individuals from Russia, aged about 6 to 95 years, who were systemically healthy. Ten milliliters of peripheral blood were drawn from each donor into EDTA-treated Vacutainer tubes. Ficoll-Paque density-gradient centrifugation was used to isolate PBMCs, with at least 7 million per sample. Trizol reagent was used to extract total RNA from PBMCs, with at least 6 micrograms per sample. Naive CD45RAhigh/CD27high T cell percentages were measured by flow cytometry on a PBMC aliquot from every donor. Library prep was done by 5' RACE. Sequencing used an Illumina HiSeq 2500. A second PCR of about 7 to 12 cycles was run with a J-beta primer mix and a sample-barcoded 5' primer. Each TCR beta cDNA molecule received a unique molecular identifier from a template-switch 5' adaptor carrying 12 random nucleotides. Each sample yielded at least 2.5 million CDR3-containing paired-end reads. First-strand cDNA synthesis was performed from all RNA using the Mint cDNA synthesis kit, with priming by a TRBC-specific oligonucleotide. All cDNA was treated with uracil-DNA glycosylase and then went through a first 18-cycle PCR with the universal primers M1SS and BC2_uni_R. Per the source publication's procedure: For normalization, 1 million high-quality reads, each with a distinct molecular identifier, were randomly selected from each sample. Instead of being binned into consensus sequences, reads with shared molecular identifiers were discarded. MiTCR, set to a Q25 quality threshold and the strictest error-elimination algorithm, was used for CDR3 identification, clonotype clustering and error correction. A nonparametric unseen species model using Euler transformation provided a lower-bound estimate of total TCR beta diversity. Using fastp at Q25 and MiXCR, TCRdb reprocessed the public reads and kept productive beta chains. CDR3 protein duplicates are merged, each entry listing the most common genes and DNA. These V and J calls originate from TCRdb's pipeline instead of the authors' own analysis. Recorded for this sample are about 510,000 distinct CDR3 sequences; about 27% of them occurred a single time. The ten largest account for 3% to 4% of the sample.

Another study also made use of these data, one on T cells of mothers and their children. That second report states: The donors were nine systemically healthy Caucasian individuals, made up of three mothers and their six children. cDNA synthesis used all of the extracted RNA, with approximately 1.4 ug of RNA in each 15 ul reaction. In the second PCR, the M1S primer introduced both the sample barcodes and 2-4 random nucleotides. Over 10 million TCR beta CDR3 reads came from each mother, compared with a few million reads from each child. Thymic selection similarly shapes TCR recombination output in related and unrelated pairs, with minor effect from inherited differences. Normalized repertoire overlap was always found to be slightly, but never significantly, higher in related mother-child pairs than in unrelated mother-child pairs. Persistent microchimeric T cell clones were not detected, at a sensitivity of 95 to 100 clones per million clonotypes. Deep NGS was used in the study to compare the TCR beta repertoires of mothers and children and to look for features that separate related mother-child pairs from unrelated individuals. On average, the children were roughly 10 +/- 4 years old, while the mothers were about 40 +/- 4 years old. After adapter ligation with NEBNext reagents, the libraries were sequenced on Illumina HiSeq 2000 with 100+100 nt paired-end reads. To prevent cross-contamination, the mother and child libraries were prepared one month apart and sequenced in separate runs. Each donor had between roughly 500,000 and 2,200,000 distinct TCR beta clonotypes identified. Naive TCR beta clonotypes were estimated from low-frequency clonotypes matched to each donor's FACS-determined naive share, without sorting.

The sequence derives from a boy under 10 years old in good health. The sequenced material came from blood. The chain is made from TRBV6-2 or TRBV6-3 and TRBJ2-7, with the D gene too uncertain to name. The base sequence is TGTGCCAGCAGTTACGGAGCTCCTTATGGCTACGAGCAGTACTTC. Its coded protein is CASSYGAPYGYEQYF.